This TCR beta chain stems from a study of a mutant IDH1 vaccine in newly diagnosed glioma. Germline loops: CDR1 SGHKS, CDR2 YYEKEE (reference sequence). The trim removed 1 base at V and 1 base at J, leaving 11 bases unmatched. The CDR3 totals 18 residues. Sequencing used immunoSEQ multiplex PCR; TCRdb keeps in-frame clones, though not all of them. The sample holds around 58,000 clones; 75% to 85% are singletons and the top ten take 3% to 4%. In the case of this clone: The antigen is not known.

Time point in this sample: week 5, during vaccination. Each dose of the vaccine consisted of 300 ug of mutant IDH1 20-mer peptide, with topical imiquimod. Donors had new IDH1-mutant astrocytomas of WHO grade 3 or 4 (ATRX-lost). This chain links TRBV5-5 with TRBJ2-7; 10 bases fit TRBD2. This material consisted of PBMCs, taken from a glioma patient whose treatment included an IDH1 peptide vaccine. This receptor was obtained from a man aged 25-45 years with glioma. The CDR3 is CASSLLLAGGRTSYEQYF. The CDR3 region has the DNA TGTGCCAGCAGCTTGTTATTAGCGGGGGGCCGAACATCCTACGAGCAGTACTTC.